This T cell receptor beta chain was sequenced for a study of blood T cell repertoires in COVID-19. The overall study: Italy, Spain and the United States were the sources of the convalescent and acute COVID-19 samples. PBMCs, B-cell-depleted T cells, or T cells were the source of the cDNA or gDNA that made up the material.

This CDR3 comprises 15 residues. Germline lookup yields CDR1 LGHNA and CDR2 YNFKEQ. With V trimmed by 1 base and J by 10 bases, 8 bases remained unmatched. Per the authors' pipeline: Quantification of nucleated cells was approximated via reference gene primer amplification. The method was immunoSEQ multiplex PCR; TCRdb's version includes in-frame clones alone and lacks a portion of them. D and trimming come from the DNA, and the V and J calls and clone size come from that table. The data show roughly 160,000 clones, 88% seen once. Sequencing used peripheral blood. The V gene is TRBV4-2, the J gene TRBJ1-3; TRBD1 aligns across 9 bases. The receptor's source is a man between 60 and 70 years old with acute or convalescent COVID-19. The CDR3 DNA follows: TGTGCCAGCAGCCAAGGAGGAACGGGACAGGGAACCATATATTTT. Translating it yields CASSQGGTGQGTIYF.